The 5 T cell receptor beta chains below were found in one sample sequenced in a study of T cell responses to AZD1222 COVID-19 vaccine. Libraries were prepared by immunoSEQ multiplex PCR; TCRdb keeps only in-frame clonotypes and omits some of them. The table records some 120,000 clones, roughly 84% of them present only once. Sequencing was performed on peripheral blood, taken on day 0 of AZD1222 vaccination. The source of these receptors is an adult in good health.

CDR3 in DNA: TGCGCCAGCAGCCTCGAGGGGGTCACTACGCAGTATTTT. As protein: CASSLEGVTTQYF. The J gene is TRBJ2-3, the V gene TRBV5-1; D is possibly TRBD1 (6 bases). V was shortened by 4 bases and J by 8 bases, with 14 bases between the two germline ends. Germline V gives CDR1 SGHRS, CDR2 YFSETQ. The CDR3 runs to 13 residues. The full variable domain, completed using reference TRBV5-1 and TRBJ2-3, is KAGVTQTPRYLIKTRGQQVTLSCSPISGHRSVSWYQQTPGQGLQFLFEYFSETQRNKGNFPGRFSGRQFSNSRSEMNVSTLELGDSALYLCASSLEGVTTQYFGPGTRLTVL.

The chain is built from TRBV14 and TRBJ2-2, with D hard to call. The germline gives CDR1 SGHDN, CDR2 FVKESK. Trimming took 3 bases from V and 5 from J, leaving 7 bases between them. The CDR3 covers 13 residues. CDR3 in amino acids: CASSHGLTGELFF. The DNA for the CDR3 is TGTGCCAGCAGCCATGGATTAACCGGGGAGCTGTTTTTT. Full variable domain (outside the CDR3, taken from reference TRBV14 and TRBJ2-2): EAGVTQFPSHSVIEKGQTVTLRCDPISGHDNLYWYRRVMGKEIKFLLHFVKESKQDESGMPNNRFLAERTGGTYSTLKVQPAELEDSGVYFCASSHGLTGELFFGEGSRLTVL.

The chain is built from TRBV6-5 and TRBJ2-3; 9 bases are a match to TRBD2. The CDR3 spans 16 residues. Unmatched junction bases numbered 10, after V lost 2 bases and J lost 7 bases. CDR1 and CDR2 (germline): MNHEY, SVGAGI. DNA for the CDR3: TGTGCCAGCAGTTACGACGGCGGGGGGGCTGGAAATACGCAGTATTTT. Its protein product is CASSYDGGGAGNTQYF.

The genes are TRBV18 and TRBJ1-3; perhaps TRBD1 as D (5 bases). V lost 6 bases and J 0 bases, leaving 18 bases between the germline ends. The CDR3 runs 17 residues. The germline CDR1 and CDR2 sequences are KGHSH and LQKENI. CDR3 in DNA: TGTGCCAGCTCCCCGGGGCTGGCCTCCACCTCTGGAAACACCATATATTTT. It translates to CASSPGLASTSGNTIYF.

The chain is built from TRBV12-5 and TRBJ1-2; 7 nucleotides line up with TRBD1. Germline assignment: CDR1 LGHNT and CDR2 FRNRAP. The CDR3 extends over 15 amino acids. V was clipped by 0 bases and J by 7 bases; unmatched bases: 8. The CDR3 region is CASGLVRGGKGGYTF. The DNA of the CDR3 is TGTGCTAGTGGTTTGGTTCGAGGGGGCAAGGGTGGCTACACCTTC.